Shown below are 26 T cell receptor beta chains from a single sample sequenced in a study of T-cell reconstitution after alpha-beta-depleted transplantation in children. Molecular barcoding with unique molecular identifiers was used for the TCRbeta library. TCRdb called the PCR reads again in MiXCR, with one record for every CDR3 protein. In the table there are some 180,000 distinct CDR3 sequences, approximately 6.9% of which are singletons. Material: PBMCs, obtained before TCRalphabeta/CD19-depleted stem cell transplant. Every receptor here comes from a boy between 2 and 10 years old with acute lymphoblastic leukemia, due to receive a stem cell transplant.

This clonotype was observed many times. This rearrangement joins TRBV7-2 to TRBJ1-6; 10 nucleotides line up with TRBD1. The CDR3 has 15 residues. Germline trimming cut 6 bases from V and 7 bases from J; bases unmatched to any gene: 6. Germline lookup yields CDR1 SGHTA and CDR2 FQGNSA. The CDR3 protein is CASSPDRGNNSPLHF. In DNA, the CDR3 is TGTGCCAGCAGTCCGGACAGGGGGAACAATTCACCCCTCCACTTT.

There are many counts of this clonotype. The chain combines TRBV29-1 with TRBJ2-5, with a weak D call TRBD1 (6 bases). In germline, CDR1 is SQVTM, CDR2 ANQGSEA. The CDR3 spans 13 residues. V dropped 4 bases and J dropped 5 bases, with 14 bases sitting between them. The DNA of the CDR3 is TGCAGCGTTGTGGCAGGGGATGGGGAGACCCAGTACTTC. This encodes CSVVAGDGETQYF.

To note about this clonotype: At one of its ends the junction is not consistent with the germline gene, which may arise from a read error. The gene calls are TRBV12-3 or TRBV12-4 and TRBJ2-7, with D tentatively TRBD2 (5 bases). The CDR3 has 15 residues. For the CDR3, the DNA is TGTGCCAGCAGTCTAGCCGGGCCTGGGGCCTACGAGCAGTACTTC. Its translation is CASSLAGPGAYEQYF.

In this sample, this clonotype turned up a few times. The CDR3 loop reads CASRETDRLSYEQYF. The CDR3 DNA follows: TGTGCCAGCAGAGAAACGGACAGGCTATCCTACGAGCAGTACTTC. V usage is TRBV27 and J usage is TRBJ2-7, with TRBD1 matching 7 bases. This CDR3 has 15 residues. Germline-derived CDR1 and CDR2 are MNHEY and SMNVEV (reference sequence). J was trimmed by 1 base and V by 6 bases; bases with no gene match: 9.

The chain carries TRBV7-2 and TRBJ2-7; TRBD2 aligns across 10 bases. With 5 bases clipped from V and 3 bases from J, the junction kept 7 bases outside the gene matches. Per the germline V gene, CDR1 is SGHTA and CDR2 is FQGNSA. The CDR3 runs 15 residues. The CDR3 region is CASSLGLAEIYEQYF. DNA for the CDR3: TGTGCCAGCAGCCTCGGACTAGCGGAAATCTACGAGCAGTACTTC.

This clonotype was seen many times. The chain links TRBV2 to TRBJ1-1, with 8 positions matching TRBD1. This CDR3 spans 13 amino acids. V was clipped by 6 bases and J by 4 bases; unmatched bases: 4. Germline values: CDR1 SNHLY, CDR2 FYNNEI. Here the CDR3 reads CASRGQGFTEAFF. The DNA of the CDR3 is TGTGCCAGCAGAGGACAGGGATTCACTGAAGCTTTCTTT. Full variable domain (missing parts from reference TRBV2 and TRBJ1-1): EPEVTQTPSHQVTQMGQEVILRCVPISNHLYFYWYRQILGQKVEFLVSFYNNEISEKSEIFDDQFSVERPDGSNFTLKIRSTKLEDSAMYFCASRGQGFTEAFFGQGTRLTVV.

This chain uses TRBV28 with TRBJ2-3; 12 bases are a match to TRBD2. Trimming took 8 bases from V and 7 from J; bases not matched to a gene: 1. The length of the CDR3 is 12 residues. Germline CDR1 reads MDHEN; CDR2 reads SYDVKM. The DNA of the CDR3 is TGTGCCAGCGGGACTAGCGGGCATACGCAGTATTTT. It encodes CASGTSGHTQYF.

This clonotype was detected many times. V is TRBV9 and J is TRBJ2-1; tentative D call: TRBD2 (5 bases). The CDR3 spans 13 residues. Deletions cut 2 bases from V and 5 bases from J, with 8 bases between. Looked up from germline, CDR1 is SGDLS and CDR2 is YYNGEE. CDR3 nucleotides: TGTGCCAGCAGCGTCTTGGGAGACAATGAGCAGTTCTTC. Protein product: CASSVLGDNEQFF. Complete variable domain (other parts from reference TRBV9 and TRBJ2-1): DSGVTQTPKHLITATGQRVTLRCSPRSGDLSVYWYQQSLDQGLQFLIQYYNGEERAKGNILERFSAQQFPDLHSELNLSSLELGDSALYFCASSVLGDNEQFFGPGTRLTVL.

In this sample, this clonotype is medium-sized. J is TRBJ1-1 and V is TRBV3-1; D may be TRBD1 (5 bases). Germline loops: CDR1 LGHDT, CDR2 YNNKEL (reference sequence). V lost 1 base and J 10 bases, leaving 13 bases between the germline ends. The CDR3 has 13 amino acids. This CDR3 is CASSQARPGGAFF. For the CDR3, the DNA is TGTGCCAGCAGCCAAGCGCGACCTGGGGGAGCTTTCTTT.

This rearrangement joins TRBV11-2 to TRBJ2-5; 10 nucleotides line up with TRBD2. The CDR3 is 16 residues long. With 5 bases clipped from V and 5 bases from J, the junction kept 11 bases outside the gene matches. Per germline, CDR1 SGHAT and CDR2 FQNNGV. The CDR3 sequence is CASSPLSGGAGETQYF. The CDR3 bases are TGTGCCAGCAGCCCCCTGAGCGGGGGGGCCGGGGAGACCCAGTACTTC.

This chain links TRBV5-1 with TRBJ1-2; no definite D call. Germline assignment: CDR1 SGHRS and CDR2 YFSETQ. V was pared by 0 bases and J by 2 bases, with 8 bases between. The CDR3 has 14 residues. CDR3 in DNA: TGCGCCAGCAGCTTGGCCGTGGAAAACTATGGCTACACCTTC. Amino acid sequence: CASSLAVENYGYTF. Using reference TRBV5-1 and TRBJ1-2 for the parts outside the CDR3, the full variable domain is KAGVTQTPRYLIKTRGQQVTLSCSPISGHRSVSWYQQTPGQGLQFLFEYFSETQRNKGNFPGRFSGRQFSNSRSEMNVSTLELGDSALYLCASSLAVENYGYTFGSGTRLTVV.

Here the CDR3 DNA reads TGTGCCAGCACCCTGGCAGGGGTCGGCAATGAGCAGTTCTTC. It specifies CASTLAGVGNEQFF. The genes are TRBV28 and TRBJ2-1; TRBD1 might be the D (6 bases). Between the trimmed V and J ends, which lost 7 bases and 6 bases, there was a span of 16 bases. The V gene's germline CDR1 is MDHEN and CDR2 SYDVKM. CDR3 length: 14 amino acids.

This clonotype was recorded many times. This sequence joins TRBV6-5 and TRBJ1-5; 7 bases agree with TRBD1. With V trimmed by 2 bases and J by 9 bases, 4 bases remained unmatched. Germline values: CDR1 MNHEY, CDR2 SVGAGI. The CDR3 is made up of 13 amino acids. CDR3 DNA: TGTGCCAGCAGTTACCAGGGGGGATCGCCCCAGCATTTT. Its protein product is CASSYQGGSPQHF.

The chain carries TRBV3-1 and TRBJ2-1; TRBD2 agrees at 10 bases. Germline V CDR1 and CDR2: LGHDT, YNNKEL (reference sequence). V shed 4 bases, J shed 10 bases, and the junction held 10 bases outside the gene matches. This CDR3 is built from 15 residues. The CDR3: CASSPPSGGPGEQFF. The CDR3 nucleotides read TGTGCCAGCAGCCCCCCTAGCGGGGGTCCTGGAGAGCAGTTCTTC.

This clonotype was recorded at least ten times. The rearrangement uses TRBV20-1 and TRBJ1-5, with D maybe TRBD1 (5 bases). Per the germline V gene, CDR1 is DFQATT and CDR2 is SNEGSKA (reference sequence). The CDR3 contains 13 residues. The V end lost 4 bases, the J end lost 11 bases, and 18 bases lay between the germline ends. The CDR3 region is CSATKQGGEAQHF. The DNA for the CDR3 is TGCAGTGCTACGAAGCAGGGTGGGGAGGCCCAGCATTTT.

The rearrangement joins TRBV7-2 to TRBJ2-7; TRBD2 matches 10 bases. The CDR3 extends over 15 amino acids. Germline CDR1 is SGHTA and CDR2 is FQGNSA. Trimming cost V 5 bases and J 2 bases; bases outside gene matches: 6. CDR3 sequence (DNA): TGTGCCAGCAGCCTAGAACTAGCGGGGCCCTACGAGCAGTACTTC. The encoded protein is CASSLELAGPYEQYF.

This clonotype was detected ten times or more. The V gene is TRBV5-1, the J gene TRBJ2-3; TRBD2 might be the D (6 bases). Trimming stripped 3 bases from V and 0 bases from J, with 14 bases between. CDR3 length equals 16 residues. Per germline, CDR1 SGHRS and CDR2 YFSETQ. CDR3 sequence: CASSYKVAGSTDTQYF. The CDR3 DNA sequence: TGCGCCAGCAGCTACAAGGTGGCGGGGAGCACAGATACGCAGTATTTT.

This clonotype has at least ten counts. V is TRBV12-3 or TRBV12-4 and J is TRBJ2-1; the match to TRBD2 covers 9 bases. The CDR3 totals 17 residues. The V segment lost 4 bases and the J segment 7 bases; nucleotides outside the gene matches: 14. The CDR3 here is CASSSLAGGLIGNEQFF. The CDR3 DNA follows: TGTGCCAGCAGTTCCTTGGCGGGGGGGCTGATCGGGAATGAGCAGTTCTTC.

CDR3 DNA sequence: TGTGCCAGCAGCCATCCCACAGGAGGGAAATCGAACACCGGGGAGCTGTTTTTT. This encodes CASSHPTGGKSNTGELFF. The rearrangement uses TRBV4-2 and TRBJ2-2, with a possible D match to TRBD2 (6 bases). V was pared by 3 bases and J by 0 bases, with 17 bases between. CDR1 is LGHNA and CDR2 is YNFKEQ in the germline V gene. CDR3 length: 18 residues.

This clonotype has a count of ten or more. The rearrangement uses TRBV6-1 and TRBJ2-3, with a weak D call TRBD2 (5 bases). The CDR3 spans 13 residues. Deletions cut 5 bases from V and 4 bases from J, with 10 bases between. CDR1 and CDR2 (germline): MNHNS, SASEGT. The CDR3 here is CASSLASPDTQYF. CDR3 bases: TGTGCCAGCAGTCTTGCTAGCCCAGATACGCAGTATTTT.

This clonotype has ten or more counts. The rearrangement links TRBV5-1 to TRBJ2-1; either TRBD1 or TRBD2 may fit D (6 bases each). The CDR3 is 15 amino acids. Germline lookup yields CDR1 SGHRS and CDR2 YFSETQ. Trimming took off 3 bases at V and 9 bases at J, with 19 bases between the two ends. For the CDR3, the DNA is TGCGCCAGCAGCTCATCGGGGGCCAGGACATTTGAGCAGTTCTTC. Protein: CASSSSGARTFEQFF.

As concerns this clonotype: Just one base apart from a much larger clone, this may be a read error. The rearrangement joins TRBV10-1 to TRBJ2-7, with 10 bases lining up with TRBD2. Germline CDR1 reads WNHNN; CDR2 reads SYGVQD (reference sequence). This CDR3 comprises 15 residues. CDR3 residues: CSSSEVASGGYEQYF. In DNA, the CDR3 is TGCTCCAGCAGTGAGGTCGCTAGCGGGGGCTACGAGCAGTACTTC.

The rearrangement uses TRBV12-3 or TRBV12-4 and TRBJ2-5, with 11 bases aligning to TRBD1. J was trimmed by 5 bases and V by 4 bases; bases with no gene match: 6. The CDR3 is 15 residues long. DNA of the CDR3: TGTGCCAGCAGTTACTGGACAGGGGGCTCGGAGACCCAGTACTTC. It encodes CASSYWTGGSETQYF.

Many counts were recorded for this clonotype. The chain has TRBV4-2 and TRBJ2-7; D may be TRBD2 (6 bases). Trimming removed 0 bases from V and 0 bases from J, with 12 bases in between. The length of the CDR3 is 16 residues. Germline loops: CDR1 LGHNA, CDR2 YNFKEQ. The CDR3 region has the DNA TGTGCCAGCAGCCAAGAGGGGAGGACCAACTCCTACGAGCAGTACTTC. Its translation is CASSQEGRTNSYEQYF.

Many counts were recorded for this clonotype. The genes are TRBV27 and TRBJ1-1; possible D gene TRBD1, 5 bases. Per germline, CDR1 MNHEY and CDR2 SMNVEV (reference sequence). The V end was cut by 3 bases, the J end by 4 bases, with 12 bases between. The CDR3 is 14 residues long. The CDR3 nucleotides read TGTGCCAGCAGTTTGGTCGCAGGGAGCACTGAAGCTTTCTTT. It translates to CASSLVAGSTEAFF.

This clonotype was detected many times. The chain joins TRBV11-1 to TRBJ2-1; weak D call: TRBD2 (5 bases). This CDR3 region has 14 residues. In germline, CDR1 is SGHAT, CDR2 FQDESV (reference sequence). The V end was cut by 3 bases, the J end by 5 bases, with 11 bases between. The CDR3 coding sequence is TGTGCCAGCAGCTTTCAGTTCGGGAACAATGAGCAGTTCTTC. Protein sequence: CASSFQFGNNEQFF. The variable domain in full, with the rest retrieved from reference TRBV11-1 and TRBJ2-1, is EAEVAQSPRYKITEKSQAVAFWCDPISGHATLYWYRQILGQGPELLVQFQDESVVDDSQLPKDRFSAERLKGVDSTLKIQPAELGDSAMYLCASSFQFGNNEQFFGPGTRLTVL.